In this sample, the clone carrying this T cell receptor beta chain turned up a few times. Antigen unknown. The sample belongs to a study of T-cell memory formation after mild COVID-19. Study-level background: Most TCR clusters belonged to a single donor.

Using constant-segment primers, 5'RACE produced TCR alpha and TCR beta cDNA libraries carrying sample barcodes and UMIs. From the 5' RACE reads, TCRdb called clonotypes with MiXCR, one entry per CDR3 protein. Among about 270,000 distinct CDR3 sequences listed, under 20% were seen once. General study points: Clones contracting day 15 to 85 were balanced CD4/CD8; later expanders leaned CD4+. Within pre-infection memory, some responding clones were found, suggesting cross-reactive memory joined.

The V segment lost 5 bases and the J segment 4 bases; nucleotides outside the gene matches: 5. The germline CDR1 and CDR2 sequences are MNHEY and SMNVEV (reference sequence). The CDR3 sequence is 15 residues long. The rearrangement links TRBV27 to TRBJ1-1, with 12 bases aligning to TRBD1. This TCR was sampled from a man aged 18 to 30 who had mild COVID-19 (a few samples of this study predate the infection). Cell type and time point are not known. The sequenced sample was PBMCs or a T cell subset sorted from them (not recorded which). DNA of the CDR3: TGTGCCAGCAGTCAGGGGACAGGGGGCTTCACTGAAGCTTTCTTT. Residues: CASSQGTGGFTEAFF.